The 10 T cell receptor beta chains listed next were all sequenced from one sample in a study of Graves' ophthalmopathy and Graves' hyperthyroidism. Amplification of TCR beta CDR3 regions used RNA transcripts. The library came from an HTBI-primed first-round RT-PCR and a second-round multiplex PCR. TCRdb processed the multiplex PCR reads anew with MiXCR; each CDR3 protein has one entry. The table includes approximately 1.2 million distinct CDR3 sequences, roughly two fifths detected once. The sequenced sample consisted of peripheral blood or thyroid tissue (not recorded which). The origin of the receptors is an adult man with Graves' hyperthyroidism.

In its sample, this clonotype was seen many times. The chain joins TRBV7-7 to TRBJ2-5; D unclear. This CDR3 is built from 16 residues. Looked up from germline, CDR1 is SSHAT and CDR2 is FNYEAQ (reference sequence). V was cut by 3 bases and J by 1 base, with 15 bases left in between. The CDR3 reads CASSLGVVGLQETQYF. Here the CDR3 DNA reads TGTGCCAGCAGCTTGGGCGTGGTGGGTCTCCAAGAGACCCAGTACTTC.

The V gene is TRBV14, the J gene TRBJ2-2; D might be TRBD1 (6 bases). CDR1 and CDR2 from the germline V gene are SGHDN and FVKESK. Deletions cut 5 bases from V and 7 bases from J, with 14 bases between. CDR3 length: 14 residues. In DNA, the CDR3 is TGTGCCAGCAGCTCACAGGGAATGTACGGGGAGCTGTTTTTT. It codes for CASSSQGMYGELFF.

This clonotype has a count of ten or more. The chain links TRBV10-3 to TRBJ1-5; D call uncertain. CDR1 is ENHRY, CDR2 SYGVKD, per germline. The CDR3 is made up of 13 amino acids. Trimming left V 6 bases short and J 5 bases short, with 11 bases between. The DNA of the CDR3 is TGTGCCATCAGGTTAAGGGCTGATCAGCCCCAGCATTTT. Its protein product is CAIRLRADQPQHF.

This clonotype was counted once. The chain recombines TRBV2 with TRBJ1-3; 8 nucleotides line up with TRBD1. The V and J ends lost 6 bases and 5 bases, in that order; junction bases with no gene match: 9. The CDR3 length is 15 residues. Germline V gene lookup returns CDR1 SNHLY and CDR2 FYNNEI. The CDR3 DNA follows: TGTGCCAGCAGCCCATCCGGACAGGGAAGAAACACCATATATTTT. It specifies CASSPSGQGRNTIYF.

As regards this clonotype: Being one base from a much bigger clone, this may be a read error. The CDR3 nucleotides are TGTGCCGGCAGCGTAGCTGTCAACACCGGGGAGCTGTTTTTT. Protein product: CAGSVAVNTGELFF. V gene TRBV9 combines with J gene TRBJ2-2; D call uncertain. CDR3 size: 14 residues. Germline assignment: CDR1 SGDLS and CDR2 YYNGEE.

This clonotype was found a few times. This sequence joins TRBV28 and TRBJ1-1; D perhaps matches TRBD1 (6 bases). This CDR3 contains 15 residues. Germline CDR1 MDHEN, CDR2 SYDVKM. The V end lost 6 bases, the J end lost 2 bases, and 16 bases lay between the germline ends. The CDR3 DNA sequence: TGTGCCAGCAGGGGCGGGGGCATTCTCAACACTGAAGCTTTCTTT. Protein sequence: CASRGGGILNTEAFF.

As to this clonotype: One base away lies a much larger clone, so this may be a sequencing read error. This chain links TRBV6-5 with TRBJ2-5; 7 nucleotides align to TRBD2. The CDR3 loop spans 13 amino acids. The germline V gene has CDR1 MNHEY and CDR2 SVGAGI. Germline trimming cut 5 bases from V and 7 bases from J; bases unmatched to any gene: 7. CDR3 sequence reads: CASSVAGGGTQYF. The CDR3 DNA follows: TGTGCCAGCAGTGTAGCGGGCGGTGGGACCCAGTACTTC.

This clonotype was recorded at least ten times. This chain links TRBV10-2 with TRBJ2-7; 8 bases agree with TRBD2. This CDR3 comprises 15 residues. From germline, CDR1 is WSHSY and CDR2 SAAADI. With V trimmed by 6 bases and J by 4 bases, 11 bases remained unmatched. This CDR3 is CASRAGSGRGYEQYF. The CDR3 region has the DNA TGCGCCAGCAGGGCGGGCTCCGGGAGGGGATACGAGCAGTACTTC.

With regard to this clonotype: The junction does not match germline at one end; this may be a read error. The gene calls are TRBV7-4 and TRBJ2-5; 8 positions match TRBD1. The CDR3 is 17 amino acids. Germline CDR1 reads SGHVT; CDR2 reads SQSDAQ. Here the CDR3 reads CASSLDRVLGGGETQYF. CDR3 in DNA: TGCGCCAGCAGCTTGGACAGGGTGTTGGGCGGCGGGGAGACCCAGTACTTC.

For this clonotype: This could be a read error, since a much larger clone is one nucleotide away. DNA of the CDR3: TGTGCCAGCAGCTCCCTTGGGGGAAGGCCCTACGAGCAGTACTTC. Protein sequence: CASSSLGGRPYEQYF. The chain joins TRBV7-8 to TRBJ2-7; either TRBD1 or TRBD2 may fit D (5 bases each). Trimming shortened V by 4 bases and J by 2 bases, and 15 bases separated the two germline ends. Per the germline V gene, CDR1 is SGHVS and CDR2 is FQNEAQ. This CDR3 is 15 amino acids long.